The 30 T cell receptor beta chains in this list originate from one sample, sequenced in a study of blood T cells in healthy people across ages. Then a second PCR, running about 6 to 12 cycles, was carried out with a sample-barcoded 5' primer and a J-beta primer mix. TCRdb analysed the 5' RACE reads with MiXCR anew, one entry per CDR3 protein. Among about 780,000 distinct CDR3 sequences, under 30% were seen once, and the ten largest hold roughly 3.1%. These data were also reused for a study on T cells of mothers and their children.

The sample taken for sequencing was blood. The receptors originated from a boy younger than 18 in good health.

This clonotype was observed a few times. The gene calls are TRBV20-1 and TRBJ2-7; D remains unclear. The V end lost 3 bases, the J end lost 9 bases, and 12 bases lay between the germline ends. The CDR3 runs 11 residues. Germline CDR1 and CDR2: DFQATT and SNEGSKA (reference sequence). In DNA form, the CDR3 reads TGCAGTGCTAGTCGTATGGTAGGGCAGTACTTC. Amino acid sequence: CSASRMVGQYF.

The chain couples TRBV12-3 or TRBV12-4 to TRBJ2-7; no definite D call. The V end lost 6 bases, the J end lost 6 bases, and 12 bases lay between the germline ends. This CDR3 contains 12 residues. CDR3 sequence reads: CASRTTAGEQYF. The CDR3 DNA is TGTGCCAGCAGGACCACAGCAGGCGAGCAGTACTTC.

This clonotype was picked up many times. The chain links TRBV12-3 or TRBV12-4 to TRBJ1-2, with D perhaps TRBD1 (6 bases). The CDR3 extends over 12 amino acids. The germline V and J ends were trimmed by 5 bases and 12 bases, with 16 bases remaining between them. As DNA, the CDR3 is TGTGCCAGCAGTACCGACGGGGGGGGCGACACCTTC. This sequence encodes CASSTDGGGDTF.

This clonotype was detected a few times. This chain connects TRBV29-1 to TRBJ2-3, with 10 bases matching TRBD2. Germline V gene lookup returns CDR1 SQVTM and CDR2 ANQGSEA. The CDR3 has 14 residues. After removal of 4 bases from V and 3 bases from J, the junction contained 4 bases not matched to a gene. CDR3 loop: CSVGSSGGTDTQYF. CDR3 sequence (DNA): TGCAGCGTTGGGTCTAGCGGGGGTACAGATACGCAGTATTTT.

The genes are TRBV20-1 and TRBJ1-2; 7 bases align to TRBD1. The CDR3 runs to 15 residues. CDR1 is DFQATT, CDR2 SNEGSKA, per germline (reference sequence). Trimming removed 1 base from V and 0 bases from J; junction bases left unmatched: 5. CDR3 DNA sequence: TGCAGTGCTAGAGTGAGGGGACAGCCTAACTATGGCTACACCTTC. Translated: CSARVRGQPNYGYTF.

This chain uses TRBV20-1 with TRBJ2-7, with 8 bases that match TRBD1. Per the germline V gene, CDR1 is DFQATT and CDR2 is SNEGSKA (reference sequence). The V and J ends lost 2 bases and 4 bases, in that order; junction bases with no gene match: 10. This CDR3 is 15 amino acids long. CDR3 sequence reads: CSARFFRDRMYEQYF. CDR3 DNA: TGCAGTGCTAGATTTTTCCGGGACAGGATGTACGAGCAGTACTTC.

Points on this clonotype: The CDR3 carries no conserved terminal phenylalanine or tryptophan, so it likely arises from a read error. The chain couples TRBV3-1 to TRBJ1-2; D remains ambiguous. V was trimmed by 3 bases and J by 1 base, leaving 9 bases between them. This CDR3 region has 14 residues. CDR1 is LGHDT, CDR2 YNNKEL, per germline (reference sequence). The CDR3 bases are TGTGCCAGCAGCCAGCCCGGGGTTAACTATGGCTACACCATC. It translates to CASSQPGVNYGYTI.

The V gene is TRBV6-6, the J gene TRBJ2-1, with 10 bases identical to TRBD1. CDR3 length: 15 amino acids. The germline gives CDR1 MNHNY, CDR2 SVGAGI (reference sequence). V trimming: 2 bases; J trimming: 5 bases; junction bases outside the gene matches: 3. CDR3 residues: CASSYGTGENNEQFF. The CDR3 nucleotides are TGTGCCAGCAGTTACGGGACAGGGGAAAACAATGAGCAGTTCTTC.

This chain connects TRBV6-5 to TRBJ2-7, with TRBD1 identical over 8 bases. Germline lookup yields CDR1 MNHEY and CDR2 SVGAGI. The length of the CDR3 is 15 residues. The J segment lost 0 bases and the V segment lost 5 bases, leaving 6 bases of the junction unmatched. The CDR3 is CASSTGQGSSYEQYF. CDR3 DNA sequence: TGTGCCAGCAGTACCGGACAGGGCAGCTCCTACGAGCAGTACTTC.

The genes are TRBV28 and TRBJ2-7; D gene unclear. The CDR3 contains 13 residues. With 10 bases removed from V and 7 bases from J, the gap between germline ends came to 20 bases. CDR1 and CDR2 from the germline V gene are MDHEN and SYDVKM. CDR3 sequence: CATSEGDTWEQYF. The CDR3 nucleotides read TGTGCCACCTCAGAAGGCGATACCTGGGAGCAGTACTTC.

This clonotype was seen many times. The V gene is TRBV3-1, the J gene TRBJ2-5; TRBD1 agrees at 7 bases. The CDR3 runs 14 residues. Germline-derived CDR1 and CDR2 are LGHDT and YNNKEL (reference sequence). Trimming cost V 3 bases and J 4 bases; bases outside gene matches: 5. CDR3 nucleotides: TGTGCCAGCAGCCACATGGGACAGTCAGAGACCCAGTACTTC. Translation: CASSHMGQSETQYF.

The rearrangement uses TRBV20-1 and TRBJ1-4, with unresolved D. Trimming took off 0 bases at V and 2 bases at J, with 10 bases between the two ends. CDR3 length: 15 residues. Germline V CDR1 and CDR2: DFQATT, SNEGSKA (reference sequence). The CDR3, as DNA: TGCAGTGCTAGAGATCCTGCGAGGACTAATGAAAAACTGTTTTTT. It is translated as CSARDPARTNEKLFF.

The chain has TRBV3-1 and TRBJ1-2, with TRBD1 identical over 7 bases. The CDR3 has 13 residues. Germline lookup yields CDR1 LGHDT and CDR2 YNNKEL (reference sequence). J gave up 8 bases and V 5 bases, and 8 bases lay outside the gene matches. The CDR3 is CASSRQGPGGYTF. In DNA form, the CDR3 reads TGTGCCAGCAGCAGACAGGGCCCCGGGGGCTACACCTTC.

The sample holds a few counts of this clonotype. The CDR3 reads CSARDPGREKLFF. Written as DNA, the CDR3 is TGCAGTGCTAGAGATCCGGGAAGGGAAAAACTGTTTTTT. V is TRBV20-1 and J is TRBJ1-4; D unresolved. V lost 0 bases and J lost 8, with 10 bases in between. This CDR3 spans 13 amino acids. CDR1 is DFQATT and CDR2 is SNEGSKA in the germline V gene (reference sequence).

This clonotype was detected a few times. The chain uses TRBV12-3 or TRBV12-4 and TRBJ2-5; no firm D call. The J call is in doubt because the DNA end fits TRBJ2-1 better. The CDR3 consists of 11 residues. CDR3 loop: CATRRSHEQFF. The CDR3 DNA follows: TGTGCTACGCGGAGATCCCATGAGCAGTTCTTC.

The sample holds a few counts of this clonotype. The J gene is TRBJ2-1, the V gene TRBV3-1; no firm D call. Germline values: CDR1 LGHDT, CDR2 YNNKEL (reference sequence). Trimming shortened V by 4 bases and J by 0 bases, and 10 bases separated the two germline ends. This CDR3 is built from 15 residues. This CDR3 is CASSPLRSSYNEQFF. Written as DNA, the CDR3 is TGTGCCAGCAGCCCGCTCCGAAGCTCCTACAATGAGCAGTTCTTC.

The rearrangement links TRBV13 to TRBJ2-1; D gene ambiguous. This CDR3 region has 11 residues. Trimming shortened V by 4 bases and J by 6 bases, and 4 bases separated the two germline ends. Germline V gives CDR1 PRHDT, CDR2 FYEKMQ (reference sequence). CDR3 amino acids: CASSYINEQFF. The DNA of the CDR3 is TGTGCCAGCAGCTACATCAATGAGCAGTTCTTC. Filled out from reference TRBV13 and TRBJ2-1, the complete variable domain reads AAGVIQSPRHLIKEKRETATLKCYPIPRHDTVYWYQQGPGQDPQFLISFYEKMQSDKGSIPDRFSAQQFSDYHSELNMSSLELGDSALYFCASSYINEQFFGPGTRLTVL.

This clonotype is a singleton in its sample. The genes are TRBV20-1 and TRBJ1-2; D not certain. The ends were cut back, 4 bases at V and 8 bases at J, with 11 bases in the middle. The CDR3 contains 11 residues. Germline V gene lookup returns CDR1 DFQATT and CDR2 SNEGSKA (reference sequence). The CDR3 reads CSATVFRGYTF. The DNA of the CDR3 is TGCAGTGCTACAGTGTTTAGGGGCTACACCTTC.

A few counts support this clonotype. The V call is TRBV12-3 or TRBV12-4, the J call TRBJ2-7; tentatively, D is TRBD2 (5 bases). With 3 bases removed from V and 5 bases from J, the gap between germline ends came to 11 bases. The length of the CDR3 is 13 residues. The CDR3: CASSLVRGDEQYF. CDR3 sequence (DNA): TGTGCCAGCAGTTTGGTACGGGGTGACGAGCAGTACTTC.

V and J are TRBV29-1 and TRBJ1-4, with 10 bases matching TRBD1. Germline V lookup: CDR1 SQVTM, CDR2 ANQGSEA. The CDR3 is 14 residues long. V shed 5 bases and J 8 bases; nucleotides not matched to a gene: 8. The CDR3, as DNA: TGCAGCGTTCGAAGGGACAGGGGAGGGGAAAAACTGTTTTTT. Translated, it gives CSVRRDRGGEKLFF. The entire variable domain, with the rest obtained from reference TRBV29-1 and TRBJ1-4, is as follows: SAVISQKPSRDICQRGTSLTIQCQVDSQVTMMFWYRQQPGQSLTLIATANQGSEATYESGFVIDKFPISRPNLTFSTLTVSNMSPEDSSIYLCSVRRDRGGEKLFFGSGTQLSVL.

The chain has TRBV28 and TRBJ1-6, with D uncertain. The CDR3 totals 12 residues. The V gene lost 5 bases and the J gene lost 9 bases, with 8 bases spanning the gap. CDR1 is MDHEN and CDR2 is SYDVKM in the germline V gene. For the CDR3, the DNA is TGTGCCAGCAGTCGACACCGTTCACCCCTCCACTTT. Amino acid sequence: CASSRHRSPLHF.

This clonotype appeared a few times. V is TRBV4-1 and J is TRBJ1-5; D gene unclear. V lost 0 bases, J lost 1 base, and 7 bases lay in between. The germline gives CDR1 MGHRA, CDR2 YSYEKL. The length of the CDR3 is 15 residues. CDR3 in DNA: TGCGCCAGCAGCCAAGAGCACCTAAGCAATCAGCCCCAGCATTTT. Translation: CASSQEHLSNQPQHF.

The V and J genes are TRBV5-1 and TRBJ1-1; 10 bases map to TRBD1. Germline CDR1 and CDR2: SGHRS and YFSETQ. This CDR3 is 14 amino acids long. V dropped 6 bases and J dropped 5; count of bases not matched to a gene: 7. The CDR3 sequence is CASTDRGRWTEAFF. CDR3 nucleotide sequence: TGCGCCAGCACCGACAGGGGGCGATGGACTGAAGCTTTCTTT.

The rearrangement uses TRBV5-1 and TRBJ2-5; D not resolved. Matching the DNA end better, TRBJ2-1 makes the J call doubtful. This CDR3 has 13 residues. CDR1 is SGHRS and CDR2 is YFSETQ in the germline V gene. CDR3 amino acids: CASSRDRRNEQFF. The CDR3 bases are TGCGCCAGCAGCCGAGATCGAAGAAATGAGCAGTTCTTC.

This clonotype has a handful of counts. This chain links TRBV28 with TRBJ2-5; 9 positions match TRBD2. Gene TRBJ2-1 matches the end of the DNA better, so the J call may be wrong. This CDR3 comprises 16 residues. Germline V gene sequence: CDR1 MDHEN, CDR2 SYDVKM. CDR3 residues: CASSPRGRGGGNEQFF. DNA for the CDR3: TGTGCCAGCAGTCCGCGGGGGCGGGGGGGAGGTAATGAGCAGTTCTTC.

This clonotype has more than one count but fewer than ten. The J gene is TRBJ1-1, the V gene TRBV7-6, with TRBD1 matching over 8 bases. This CDR3 region has 15 residues. V trimming: 4 bases; J trimming: 3 bases; junction bases outside the gene matches: 7. The germline V gene encodes CDR1 SGHVS and CDR2 FNYEAQ. The CDR3 here is CASSSSHRGYTEAFF. CDR3 coding DNA: TGTGCCAGCAGCTCCTCCCACAGGGGGTACACTGAAGCTTTCTTT.

This rearrangement joins TRBV12-3 or TRBV12-4 to TRBJ2-6, with D possibly being TRBD1 or TRBD2 (5 bases each). The length of the CDR3 is 14 residues. V lost 6 bases, J lost 4 bases, and 10 bases lay in between. DNA for the CDR3: TGTGCCAGCAGGGAGAGGGACGGGGCCAACGTCCTGACTTTC. The encoded protein is CASRERDGANVLTF.

The chain carries TRBV6-2 or TRBV6-3 and TRBJ2-7; a weak D match, TRBD2 (5 bases). The V gene's germline CDR1 is MNHEY and CDR2 SVGEGT. The CDR3 length is 14 residues. Trimming removed 7 bases at V and 7 bases at J, with 20 bases between. DNA of the CDR3: TGTGCCAGCACCGAAAGGGAGTCAATGCATGAGCAGTACTTC. Protein: CASTERESMHEQYF.

This chain joins TRBV12-3 or TRBV12-4 and TRBJ2-1; 7 nucleotides line up with TRBD2. The CDR3 spans 12 residues. V lost 5 bases and J lost 15; bases outside the gene matches: 10. The chain's CDR3 is CASSRREAVRFF. In DNA, the CDR3 is TGTGCCAGCAGTAGACGGGAGGCTGTGCGGTTCTTC.

This clonotype occurred many times. For the CDR3, the DNA is TGTGCCAGCTCACCGGGGGGCCACGAGCAGTACTTC. Amino acid sequence: CASSPGGHEQYF. The rearrangement joins TRBV18 to TRBJ2-7, with D perhaps matching TRBD1 or TRBD2 (6 bases each). In germline, CDR1 is KGHSH, CDR2 LQKENI. The CDR3 runs 12 residues. Trimming stripped 3 bases from V and 5 bases from J, with 8 bases between.